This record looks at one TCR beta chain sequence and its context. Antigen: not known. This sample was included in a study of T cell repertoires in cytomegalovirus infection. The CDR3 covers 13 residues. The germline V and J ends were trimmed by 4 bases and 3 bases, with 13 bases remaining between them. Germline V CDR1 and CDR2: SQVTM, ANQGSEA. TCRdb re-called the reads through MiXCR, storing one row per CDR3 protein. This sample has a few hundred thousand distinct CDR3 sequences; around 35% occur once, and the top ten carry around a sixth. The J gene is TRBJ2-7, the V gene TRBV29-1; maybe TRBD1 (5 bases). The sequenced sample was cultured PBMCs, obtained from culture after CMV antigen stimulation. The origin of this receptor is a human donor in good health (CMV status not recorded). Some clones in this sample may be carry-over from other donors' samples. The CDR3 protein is CSVGTGSNYEQYF. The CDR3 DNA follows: TGCAGCGTTGGAACAGGATCTAACTACGAGCAGTACTTC.